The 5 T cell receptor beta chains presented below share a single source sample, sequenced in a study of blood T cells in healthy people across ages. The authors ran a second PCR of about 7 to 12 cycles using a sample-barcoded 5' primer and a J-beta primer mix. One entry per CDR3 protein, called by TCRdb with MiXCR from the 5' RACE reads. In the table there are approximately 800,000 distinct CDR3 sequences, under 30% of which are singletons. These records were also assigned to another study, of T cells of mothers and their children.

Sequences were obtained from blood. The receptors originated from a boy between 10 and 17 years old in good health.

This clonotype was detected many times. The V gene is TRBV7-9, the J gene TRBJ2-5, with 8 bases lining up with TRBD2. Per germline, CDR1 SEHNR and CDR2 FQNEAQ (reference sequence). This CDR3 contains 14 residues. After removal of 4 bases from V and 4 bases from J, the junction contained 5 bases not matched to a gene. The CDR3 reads CASSSRGGAETQYF. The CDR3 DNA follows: TGTGCCAGCAGCTCCCGGGGGGGTGCAGAGACCCAGTACTTC. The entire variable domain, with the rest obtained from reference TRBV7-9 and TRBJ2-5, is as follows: DTGVSQNPRHKITKRGQNVTFRCDPISEHNRLYWYRQTLGQGPEFLTYFQNEAQLEKSRLLSDRFSAERPKGSFSTLEIQRTEQGDSAMYLCASSSRGGAETQYFGPGTRLLVL.

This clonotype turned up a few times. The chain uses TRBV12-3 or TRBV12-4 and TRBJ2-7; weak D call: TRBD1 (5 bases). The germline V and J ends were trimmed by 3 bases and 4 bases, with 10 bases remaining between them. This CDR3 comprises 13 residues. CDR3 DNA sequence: TGTGCCAGCAGTTTCCGCCCAGGGTACGAGCAGTACTTC. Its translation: CASSFRPGYEQYF.

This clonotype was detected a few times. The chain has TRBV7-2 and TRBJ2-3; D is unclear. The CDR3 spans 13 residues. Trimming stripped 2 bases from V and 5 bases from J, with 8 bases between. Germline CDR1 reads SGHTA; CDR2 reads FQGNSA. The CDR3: CASSLMVGDTQYF. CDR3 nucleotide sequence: TGTGCCAGCAGCTTAATGGTAGGAGATACGCAGTATTTT.

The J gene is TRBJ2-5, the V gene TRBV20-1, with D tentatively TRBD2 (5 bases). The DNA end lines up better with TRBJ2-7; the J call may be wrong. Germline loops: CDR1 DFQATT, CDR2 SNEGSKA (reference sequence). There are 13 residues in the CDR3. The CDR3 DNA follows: TGCAGTGCCCGAAGGCGATGGACTTACGAGCAGTACTTC. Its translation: CSARRRWTYEQYF.

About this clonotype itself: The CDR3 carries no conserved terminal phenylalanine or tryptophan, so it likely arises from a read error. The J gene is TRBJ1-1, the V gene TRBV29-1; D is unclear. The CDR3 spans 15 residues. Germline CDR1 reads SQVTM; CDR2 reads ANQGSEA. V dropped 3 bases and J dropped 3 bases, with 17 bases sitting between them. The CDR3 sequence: CSVDVRKGRDTEAFS. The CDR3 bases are TGCAGCGTTGATGTTAGGAAAGGGAGGGACACTGAAGCTTTCTCT.